Listed below are T cell receptor beta chains from one sample, sequenced in a study of CD8+CD57+ T cells in acquired aplastic anemia. TCRdb reprocessed the reads with MiXCR, giving one entry per CDR3 protein. Of 200,000 to 250,000 distinct CDR3 sequences in the sample, 30% to 40% were seen once. Source material: sorted CD4+, CD8+, or CD8+CD57+ T cells (not recorded which) from PBMCs. Receptors were obtained from a human donor in good health, serving as a control. Both conserved end residues are part of each CDR3. Fields, in order: J gene, V gene, D gene, clone size, CDR3 DNA, CDR3 protein. D genes are given only for firm matches. Clone size appears in some rows only: once, few, many, or a class for an expanded clone.

TRBJ1-2,TRBV11-1,NA,many,TGTGCCACAACAACCGGGACACTCTTTCGACGGGACTATGGCTACACCTTC,CATTTGTLFRRDYGYTF
TRBJ2-5,TRBV7-2,NA,many,TGTGCCAGCAGCCAGGGGTTCGGCTACCAAGAGACCCAGTACTTC,CASSQGFGYQETQYF
TRBJ1-2,TRBV29-1,NA,NA,TGCAGCGTTGAAGGGACGGGTGACTATGGCTACACCTTC,CSVEGTGDYGYTF
TRBJ1-5,TRBV29-1,NA,NA,TGCAGCGGAACAGTGGGGGGCAATCAGCCCCAGCATTTT,CSGTVGGNQPQHF
TRBJ2-3,TRBV7-9,TRBD2,many,TGTGCCAGCAGCCGACGGACTAGCGGGACTGATACGCAGTATTTT,CASSRRTSGTDTQYF
TRBJ2-1,TRBV25-1,TRBD2,NA,TGTGCCATCCTAACGGGACTAGCGGGGTACAATGAGCAGTTCTTC,CAILTGLAGYNEQFF
TRBJ2-1,TRBV20-1,TRBD2,many,TGCAGTGCCTTGACTAGCGGGGGGCCTAGCGATGAGCAGTTCTTC,CSALTSGGPSDEQFF
TRBJ1-2,TRBV10-3,NA,NA,TGTGCCATCGCCACTAACGCAAGAAGCTACACCTTC,CAIATNARSYTF
TRBJ1-6,TRBV13,TRBD1,many,TGTGCCAGCAGCGTCAGGGGGGCGACTTCACCCCTCCACTTT,CASSVRGATSPLHF
TRBJ2-4,TRBV27,NA,NA,TGTGCCAGCAGTGAACTAGCCAAAAACATTCAGTACTTC,CASSELAKNIQYF
TRBJ2-5,TRBV28,TRBD2,few,TGTGCCAGCAGACAAGGGACTAGCGGGAAAATCGGAGAGACCCAGTACTTC,CASRQGTSGKIGETQYF
TRBJ2-5,TRBV2,TRBD2,many,TGTGCCAGCAGTGGGACTAGTCAAGAGACCCAGTACTTC,CASSGTSQETQYF
TRBJ2-1,TRBV20-1,NA,NA,TGCAGTGCTAGAGGACCGACAGGAGGTTACAATGAGCAGTTCTTC,CSARGPTGGYNEQFF
TRBJ1-2,TRBV7-3,NA,NA,TGTGCCAGCAGCTTAAAGGTAACAGGGAACTATGGCTACACCTTC,CASSLKVTGNYGYTF
TRBJ1-2,TRBV19,NA,NA,TGTGCCAGCTCGAACGGGGGGCTTAACTATGGCTACACCTTC,CASSNGGLNYGYTF
TRBJ1-3,TRBV19,NA,many,TGTGCCAGTAGTATTTGGGAAACTGGAAACACCATATATTTT,CASSIWETGNTIYF
TRBJ1-2,TRBV19,NA,NA,TGTGCCAGTAGTATAGATTGGGCGGGTGGCTACACCTTC,CASSIDWAGGYTF
TRBJ1-5,TRBV19,TRBD1,many,TGTGCCAGTAGCCTGGACAGGGGGCAAGGCAATCAGCCCCAGCATTTT,CASSLDRGQGNQPQHF
TRBJ1-2,TRBV18,NA,few,TGTGCCAGCTCCATGGACAGCCATGGCTACACCTTC,CASSMDSHGYTF
TRBJ2-3,TRBV7-3,TRBD2,many,TGTGCCAGCAGTTTGCTGAGCGGGGGCCCAGATACGCAGTATTTT,CASSLLSGGPDTQYF
TRBJ2-7,TRBV9,TRBD1,many,TGTGCCAGCAGCCCGCGGACAGGGCTGGACGAGCAGTACTTC,CASSPRTGLDEQYF
TRBJ1-2,TRBV7-9,NA,NA,TGTGCCAGCAGCCGAGGGGGGGACGACTATGGCTACACCTTC,CASSRGGDDYGYTF